Below, 15 T cell receptor beta chains from the same sample are listed, as sequenced in a study of T-cell reconstitution after alpha-beta-depleted transplantation in children (dated by TCRdb to 2015 to 2016). Library generation was performed with PCR. Instrument used: Illumina HiSeq 2500. TCR libraries were prepared with molecular barcoding, using unique molecular identifiers to normalize TCRbeta repertoire quantification. The public reads were reprocessed in TCRdb via fastp at Q25 and MiXCR, keeping in-frame beta chains. Each CDR3 protein gets just one entry, which takes the most common genes and DNA from the rows behind it. The sample profile shows around 680,000 distinct CDR3 sequences; 16% of them were found once. 1.1% of the sample rests with the top ten. This specimen was PBMCs from the stem cell graft donor, taken from the stem cell graft. All receptors come from a human donor who donated a stem cell graft to a child with acute myeloid leukemia.

This clonotype was counted many times. The V call is TRBV4-2, the J call TRBJ1-3; the D is unclear. This CDR3 has 17 amino acids. CDR1 and CDR2 (germline): LGHNA, YNFKEQ. V was trimmed by 0 bases and J by 0 bases, leaving 12 bases between them. The CDR3, as DNA: TGTGCCAGCAGCCAAGATAGTCGGGTCTACTCTGGAAACACCATATATTTT. Translated: CASSQDSRVYSGNTIYF.

This clonotype was detected ten times or more. The chain employs TRBV27 and TRBJ1-5; D is perhaps TRBD1 (5 bases). Germline V lookup: CDR1 MNHEY, CDR2 SMNVEV (reference sequence). With 6 bases removed from V and 8 bases from J, the gap between germline ends came to 17 bases. This CDR3 region has 14 residues. This CDR3 reads CASRGTPEAEPQHF. CDR3 DNA: TGTGCCAGCAGGGGGACTCCTGAGGCGGAGCCCCAGCATTTT.

The rearrangement links TRBV7-2 to TRBJ2-1, with 8 bases aligning to TRBD2. The junction had 3 bases not matched to a gene; V was cut back by 3 bases and J by 8 bases. This CDR3 comprises 13 residues. CDR1 and CDR2 (germline): SGHTA, FQGNSA. This chain's CDR3 is CASSFRAGDEQFF. The CDR3 coding sequence is TGTGCCAGCAGCTTTCGAGCGGGGGATGAGCAGTTCTTC.

The chain uses TRBV11-2 and TRBJ2-3; unclear D gene. Per the germline V gene, CDR1 is SGHAT and CDR2 is FQNNGV. This CDR3 comprises 13 residues. V lost 4 bases, J lost 2 bases, and 7 bases lay in between. The CDR3 DNA follows: TGTGCCAGCAGCTCCAACGACACAGATACGCAGTATTTT. It translates to CASSSNDTDTQYF.

This clonotype was found many times. V and J are TRBV4-3 and TRBJ2-7; 7 bases match TRBD1. Per the germline V gene, CDR1 is LGHNA and CDR2 is YSLEER. The CDR3 is made up of 13 amino acids. V dropped 4 bases and J dropped 3; count of bases not matched to a gene: 3. The CDR3 region is CASSLDRDYEQYF. The CDR3 DNA is TGCGCCAGCAGCCTAGACAGGGACTACGAGCAGTACTTC.

V and J are TRBV27 and TRBJ1-4; D possibly corresponds to TRBD1 (5 bases). Germline V gene sequence: CDR1 MNHEY, CDR2 SMNVEV (reference sequence). The CDR3 sequence is 15 residues long. Trimming took off 6 bases at V and 3 bases at J, with 14 bases between the two ends. The CDR3 region has the DNA TGTGCCAGCAGGACCGGGGACGTTCCTAATGAAAAACTGTTTTTT. Encoded protein: CASRTGDVPNEKLFF.

This clonotype was observed a handful of times. The CDR3 protein is CASSLTGVSRPQHF. The CDR3 DNA follows: TGTGCCAGCAGCTTGACAGGGGTCAGTCGACCCCAGCATTTT. The chain uses TRBV7-2 and TRBJ1-5; TRBD1 matches 8 bases. V dropped 3 bases and J dropped 10; count of bases not matched to a gene: 8. Germline CDR1 and CDR2: SGHTA and FQGNSA. This CDR3 comprises 14 residues. Based on the CDR3 plus reference TRBV7-2 and TRBJ1-5, the full variable domain is GAGVSQSPSNKVTEKGKDVELRCDPISGHTALYWYRQSLGQGLEFLIYFQGNSAPDKSGLPSDRFSAERTGGSVSTLTIQRTQQEDSAVYLCASSLTGVSRPQHFGDGTRLSIL.

A few counts support this clonotype. V gene TRBV7-9 combines with J gene TRBJ2-7; TRBD1 is a possible D gene (6 bases). The CDR3 length is 14 residues. CDR1 and CDR2 from the germline V gene are SEHNR and FQNEAQ (reference sequence). V lost 4 bases to trimming and J lost 3 bases, with 13 bases between them. The CDR3 protein is CASSYGTTNYEQYF. The CDR3, as DNA: TGTGCCAGCAGCTACGGGACAACCAACTACGAGCAGTACTTC.

The V and J genes are TRBV7-2 and TRBJ2-3; D gene unclear. The CDR3 length is 16 residues. With 5 bases removed from V and 2 bases from J, the gap between germline ends came to 17 bases. Germline loops: CDR1 SGHTA, CDR2 FQGNSA. CDR3 residues: CASSPPTPFPTDTQYF. The DNA of the CDR3 is TGTGCCAGCAGCCCTCCGACCCCCTTCCCCACAGATACGCAGTATTTT.

The chain joins TRBV5-1 to TRBJ1-1; tentatively, D is TRBD1 (6 bases). The V and J ends lost 0 bases and 4 bases respectively, with 13 bases between them. This CDR3 is built from 15 residues. Per germline, CDR1 SGHRS and CDR2 YFSETQ. The CDR3 region has the DNA TGCGCCAGCAGCTTGGCAGGGGCGCCCACCACTGAAGCTTTCTTT. It specifies CASSLAGAPTTEAFF.

This chain uses TRBV30 with TRBJ1-6; 7 positions match TRBD1. The CDR3 has 16 amino acids. Per the germline V gene, CDR1 is GTSNPN and CDR2 is SVGIG (reference sequence). The J segment lost 2 bases and the V segment lost 3 bases, leaving 7 bases of the junction unmatched. The DNA for the CDR3 is TGTGCCTGGAGCCTGCAGGGGGACCCCTATAATTCACCCCTCCACTTT. Its protein is CAWSLQGDPYNSPLHF.

This clonotype was observed at least ten times. The chain couples TRBV20-1 to TRBJ2-3; 8 bases match TRBD2. The trim removed 5 bases at V and 1 base at J, leaving 8 bases unmatched. CDR3 length: 15 amino acids. The germline V gene has CDR1 DFQATT and CDR2 SNEGSKA (reference sequence). The CDR3 protein is CSAQVAGRGTDTQYF. DNA for the CDR3: TGCAGTGCTCAAGTAGCGGGGCGAGGCACAGATACGCAGTATTTT.

The gene calls are TRBV28 and TRBJ1-5; D gene ambiguous. The V end lost 2 bases, the J end lost 1 base, and 12 bases lay between the germline ends. The V gene's germline CDR1 is MDHEN and CDR2 SYDVKM. The CDR3 is made up of 16 amino acids. The CDR3 DNA follows: TGTGCCAGCAGTTTACGAGGTTCCGTGAGCAATCAGCCCCAGCATTTT. Translated: CASSLRGSVSNQPQHF.

This clonotype was found many times. V gene TRBV29-1 combines with J gene TRBJ1-1; D possibly corresponds to TRBD1 (6 bases). The V gene's germline CDR1 is SQVTM and CDR2 ANQGSEA. The V end was cut by 7 bases, the J end by 3 bases, with 18 bases between. The CDR3 consists of 14 residues. The CDR3 DNA reads TGCAGCGCCCTTCGGGGGCGCGCGGACACTGAAGCTTTCTTT. Amino acid sequence: CSALRGRADTEAFF.

This chain connects TRBV12-3 or TRBV12-4 to TRBJ1-2; D ambiguous. The V end was cut by 3 bases, the J end by 4 bases, with 15 bases between. This CDR3 contains 15 residues. In DNA form, the CDR3 reads TGTGCCAGCAGTTTTGGGCAGAAACGGATCTATGGCTACACCTTC. Residues: CASSFGQKRIYGYTF.